This TCR beta chain emerged from a study of immune evolution from preneoplasia to lung adenocarcinoma. Study details: HLA loss of heterozygosity: about 7% AIS, 15% MIA, around 33% ADC, none AAH. Study-level findings and limits: Clonality was highest in normal lung, lower in later-stage lesions apparently.

This CDR3 spans 13 amino acids. The germline V and J ends were trimmed by 0 bases and 6 bases, with 7 bases remaining between them. Germline lookup yields CDR1 SGDLS and CDR2 YYNGEE. The data were produced by immunoSEQ multiplex PCR, yet TCRdb's version contains in-frame clones alone and is incomplete. The data hold 20,000 to 25,000 clones, with about 80% observed a single time. In the case of this clone: The target antigen is unknown.

J is TRBJ2-1 and V is TRBV9; no clear D gene. The receptor's source is a person in their sixties or seventies with lung adenocarcinoma. The sequenced sample consisted of FFPE invasive lung adenocarcinoma tissue. This CDR3 is CASSVGELNEQFF. CDR3 nucleotide sequence: TGTGCCAGCAGCGTAGGAGAGCTCAATGAGCAGTTCTTC.